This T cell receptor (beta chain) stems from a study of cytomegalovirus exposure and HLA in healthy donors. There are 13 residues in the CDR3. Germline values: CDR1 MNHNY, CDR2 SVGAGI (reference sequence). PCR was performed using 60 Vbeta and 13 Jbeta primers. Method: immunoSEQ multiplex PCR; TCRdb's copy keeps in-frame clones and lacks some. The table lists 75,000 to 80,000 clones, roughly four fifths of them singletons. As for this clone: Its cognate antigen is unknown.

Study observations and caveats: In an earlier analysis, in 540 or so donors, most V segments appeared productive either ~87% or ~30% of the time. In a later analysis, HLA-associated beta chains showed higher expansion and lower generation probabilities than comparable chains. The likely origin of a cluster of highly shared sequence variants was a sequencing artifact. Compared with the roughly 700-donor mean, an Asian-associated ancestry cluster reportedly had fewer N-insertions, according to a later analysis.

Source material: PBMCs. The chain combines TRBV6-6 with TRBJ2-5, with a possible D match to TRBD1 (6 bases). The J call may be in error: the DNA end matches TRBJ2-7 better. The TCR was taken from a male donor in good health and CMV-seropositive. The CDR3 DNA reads TGTGCCAGCAGTTACTCGGGGGCCACCGAGCAGTACTTC. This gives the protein CASSYSGATEQYF.